Below are 8 T cell receptor beta chains sequenced from a single sample in a study of hypomethylating agent response in myelodysplastic syndrome. TCRdb's copy holds only in-frame clones and misses some; the assay was immunoSEQ multiplex PCR. The table lists over 3,000 clones, roughly 78% of them singletons. The sequences come from bone marrow, collected before or after starting hypomethylating agent treatment for myelodysplastic syndrome (not recorded which). These TCRs come from a human donor with myelodysplastic syndrome.

This clone is termed large. CDR3 bases: TGTGCCAGCAGTTTTACGGCCGGGGACGGACTATCCTACGAGCAGTACTTC. Its protein is CASSFTAGDGLSYEQYF. J is TRBJ2-7 and V is TRBV7-8; D is possibly TRBD2 (6 bases). Germline V gene data show CDR1 as SGHVS and CDR2 as FQNEAQ. The V end lost 6 bases, the J end lost 1 base, and 22 bases lay between the germline ends. This CDR3 is built from 17 residues.

This clone occurred once. The chain has TRBV4-1 and TRBJ2-3, with 9 bases matching TRBD2. After removal of 1 base from V and 3 bases from J, the junction contained 5 bases not matched to a gene. Germline V gene lookup returns CDR1 MGHRA and CDR2 YSYEKL. The CDR3 is made up of 16 amino acids. CDR3 sequence: CASSQVIAGDTDTQYF. CDR3 in DNA: TGCGCCAGCAGCCAAGTAATAGCGGGAGATACAGATACGCAGTATTTT.

The rearrangement links TRBV12-5 to TRBJ2-7, with TRBD2 matching over 9 bases. Trimming took 6 bases from V and 0 from J; bases not matched to a gene: 12. This CDR3 is built from 17 residues. Germline V CDR1 and CDR2: LGHNT, FRNRAP. In DNA form, the CDR3 reads TGTGCTAGTGGCCCGGGGGGAGCGGGGGGCTTCTCCTACGAGCAGTACTTC. It encodes CASGPGGAGGFSYEQYF.

V usage is TRBV9 and J usage is TRBJ1-5; perhaps TRBD1 as D (5 bases). The length of the CDR3 is 14 residues. Trimming removed 4 bases at V and 4 bases at J, with 12 bases between. Germline loops: CDR1 SGDLS, CDR2 YYNGEE. The CDR3 protein is CASSTGAANQPQHF. The CDR3 DNA reads as TGTGCCAGCAGCACCGGGGCTGCGAATCAGCCCCAGCATTTT.

This rearrangement joins TRBV9 to TRBJ2-3; 8 bases align to TRBD2. Germline V CDR1 and CDR2: SGDLS, YYNGEE. The V segment lost 4 bases and the J segment 2 bases; nucleotides outside the gene matches: 9. This CDR3 contains 16 residues. Here the CDR3 reads CASSLYSGTYTDTQYF. CDR3 DNA: TGTGCCAGCAGCTTATATAGCGGGACCTACACAGATACGCAGTATTTT. Combining the CDR3 with reference TRBV9 and TRBJ2-3 gives the whole variable domain DSGVTQTPKHLITATGQRVTLRCSPRSGDLSVYWYQQSLDQGLQFLIQYYNGEERAKGNILERFSAQQFPDLHSELNLSSLELGDSALYFCASSLYSGTYTDTQYFGPGTRLTVL.

Only one count was recorded for this clone. The chain recombines TRBV7-9 with TRBJ2-7; either TRBD1 or TRBD2 may fit D (5 bases each). V lost 5 bases and J lost 6, with 8 bases in between. The CDR3 has 11 amino acids. Germline V gene sequence: CDR1 SEHNR, CDR2 FQNEAQ (reference sequence). The CDR3 sequence is CASSLRGEQYF. Here the CDR3 DNA reads TGTGCCAGCAGCCTGAGGGGCGAGCAGTACTTC.

CDR3 region: CASSPQFGGLMDYGYTF. The CDR3 DNA sequence: TGTGCCAGTAGCCCACAATTCGGGGGGTTGATGGACTATGGCTACACCTTC. The V gene is TRBV19, the J gene TRBJ1-2, with D tentatively TRBD1 (5 bases). The ends were cut back, 6 bases at V and 3 bases at J, with 23 bases in the middle. The CDR3 contains 17 residues. The germline gives CDR1 LNHDA, CDR2 SQIVND (reference sequence).

The rearrangement joins TRBV5-4 to TRBJ1-4, with D maybe TRBD1 (6 bases). The germline V gene encodes CDR1 SGHNT and CDR2 YYREEE (reference sequence). Trimming left V 2 bases short and J 6 bases short, with 11 bases between. The CDR3 has 14 residues. The CDR3 region is CASSFGGADEKLFF. In DNA, the CDR3 is TGTGCCAGCAGCTTCGGGGGCGCGGATGAAAAACTGTTTTTT.